A single T cell receptor (beta chain) is shown here with its context. This clone was counted only a few times. Its recognized antigen is unknown. No clone much larger than this one lies a single base away; base qualities are absent. Cut back by 0 bases and 4 bases, the V and J ends lie 9 bases apart. In the germline V gene (reference sequence), CDR1 corresponds to LNHDA and CDR2 to SQIVND. From cysteine to phenylalanine, the CDR3 is 14 amino acids long. The sequence is cut down to CDR3 DNA, 42 bases in frame from base 1. These data come from a study of blood T cell repertoires in COVID-19 (dated by TCRdb to 2020 to 2021). Describing the broader study: Samples from collaborators originated in the United States, Italy and Spain and spanned both the acute and convalescent phases of COVID-19. The repertoires were released in a freely available public database intended as a resource for research on the immune response to SARS-CoV-2. The material from the prospective study consisted of cDNA or gDNA derived from T cells, B-cell-depleted T cells, or PBMCs. Nearly every sample came with metadata listing a de-identified subject ID, COVID-19 status, age in years and sex. The samples were drawn from two sources: the first 160 participants of the ongoing ImmuneRACE study, and 1,254 subjects contributed by 6 global collaborators. Subjects who had been exposed to COVID-19, were actively infected with it, or had recovered from it provided the deeply sampled blood TCRbeta repertoires that made up the dataset. Where available, HLA class I and class II types were taken from metadata supplied by the sample provider and were not determined by assay-based typing. Findings and caveats that apply to the study as a whole: The quantity of clinical and demographic metadata differed by source and by participant and was supplied without curation.

The immunoSEQ Assay, a bias-controlled multiplex PCR, was used to amplify TCRbeta CDR3 regions from genomic DNA. On the study's bioinformatics: Nucleated cell counts per sample were estimated from amplification of reference gene primers within the assay. Sequence reads were collapsed and filtered to measure the absolute abundance of every unique TCRbeta CDR3 rearrangement. For each sample, productive Simpson clonality was calculated as the square root of Simpson's diversity index across productive rearrangements. What TCRdb holds here is the immuneACCESS table cut down to in-frame rearrangements. Part of the clones is not present; checked against another copy, under half of the missing clones reflect an unresolved V gene, and the others are unexplained. That table supplies the V and J calls and clone size; D and trimming were determined from the DNA. Counted in this sample were roughly 110,000 clones; 71% of them appeared once. The ten largest clones represent 0.8% to 1% of the sample.

Whole blood was collected in K2EDTA tubes by collaborating institutions according to the institutions' own protocols. For TCRbeta analysis, collaborators shipped samples in one of three forms: frozen whole blood, isolated PBMCs, or DNA extracted from either of those sample types. Source material: peripheral blood. This chain joins TRBV19 to TRBJ1-1, with the D gene not confidently named. The receptor was isolated from a human donor with acute or convalescent COVID-19. The donor label of this sample is uncertain. The CDR3 region has the sequence CASSIDSEATEAFF. The DNA sequence is given as TGTGCCAGTAGTATAGATTCTGAAGCCACTGAAGCTTTCTTT.